This T cell receptor (beta chain) was profiled in a study of patients and donors after allogeneic stem cell transplantation. The CDR3 spans 15 residues. CDR1 and CDR2 (germline): LGHNA, YNFKEQ. V dropped 0 bases and J dropped 4; count of bases not matched to a gene: 5. MiXCR, run by TCRdb on the RT-PCR reads, gives a single entry per CDR3 protein. The table has about a million distinct CDR3 sequences, 15% to 20% seen once. This clonotype was found a few times. This receptor was taken from a human donor who was either an allogeneic HSCT recipient or a stem cell or donor lymphocyte infusion donor (not recorded which). It is not recorded whose cells these are; they may come from a transplant donor. The source material was blood, either unsorted or a sorted T cell fraction (not recorded which). V is TRBV4-2 and J is TRBJ1-2, with 7 bases aligning to TRBD1. CDR3 loop: CASSQEEQGIYGYTF. The CDR3 DNA sequence: TGTGCCAGCAGCCAAGAAGAACAGGGGATCTATGGCTACACCTTC.